This passage covers 20 T cell receptor beta chains from one sample sequenced in a study of radiotherapy plus CTLA-4 blockade in lung cancer. Assay: immunoSEQ multiplex PCR; the TCRdb copy retains only in-frame clones and omits some. The sample yields 25,000 to 35,000 clones, 79% seen once. Sequenced here: peripheral blood, sampled from a patient treated with radiotherapy plus ipilimumab. These TCRs come from a human donor with non-small cell lung cancer that progressed on radiotherapy plus ipilimumab.

V usage is TRBV10-3 and J usage is TRBJ2-2, with TRBD2 identical over 11 bases. The junction had 6 bases not matched to a gene; V was cut back by 10 bases and J by 5 bases. The CDR3 is 14 residues long. CDR1 ENHRY and CDR2 SYGVKD come from the germline V gene. The chain's CDR3 is CATATSGTTGELFF. CDR3 nucleotide sequence: TGTGCCACCGCGACTAGCGGGACAACCGGGGAGCTGTTTTTT.

CDR3 residues: CASSPVGNNQPQHF. The CDR3, as DNA: TGTGCCAGCAGTCCCGTGGGGAACAATCAGCCCCAGCATTTT. V gene TRBV28 combines with J gene TRBJ1-5; no clear D. The CDR3 is 14 residues long. V lost 5 bases to trimming and J lost 3 bases, with 11 bases between them. The germline V gene has CDR1 MDHEN and CDR2 SYDVKM.

The V call is TRBV30, the J call TRBJ1-1; 9 bases are shared with TRBD1. J was trimmed by 8 bases and V by 0 bases; bases with no gene match: 10. Germline values: CDR1 GTSNPN, CDR2 SVGIG (reference sequence). The CDR3 runs to 15 residues. The DNA for the CDR3 is TGTGCCTGGAGTGTTGGGACAGGGAGGGGGGAAGAAGCTTTCTTT. Amino acid sequence: CAWSVGTGRGEEAFF.

The chain is built from TRBV6-1 and TRBJ2-1; TRBD1 is a possible D gene (7 bases). Looked up from germline, CDR1 is MNHNS and CDR2 is SASEGT. The length of the CDR3 is 13 residues. V lost 11 bases and J lost 9, with 20 bases in between. The CDR3 region has the DNA TGTGCCGGGGCCAGGGGGGAGAAGGGTGAGCAGTTCTTC. This codes for CAGARGEKGEQFF.

This clone was seen more than once but under ten times. The chain carries TRBV18 and TRBJ2-1; 9 nucleotides line up with TRBD2. Germline V gene lookup returns CDR1 KGHSH and CDR2 LQKENI. The CDR3 loop spans 18 amino acids. V shed 6 bases, J shed 4 bases, and the junction held 16 bases outside the gene matches. In DNA form, the CDR3 reads TGTGCCAGCTCCCTACGAGGGGAAGCGGGGGGCCCTTACAATGAGCAGTTCTTC. This encodes CASSLRGEAGGPYNEQFF.

The chain uses TRBV6-5 and TRBJ2-1; 11 bases are shared with TRBD2. The germline gives CDR1 MNHEY, CDR2 SVGAGI. J lost 4 bases, V lost 6 bases, and 5 bases had no gene match. This CDR3 is 15 amino acids long. The CDR3, as DNA: TGTGCCAGCAGCGTCGGGACTAGCGGTTACAATGAGCAGTTCTTC. Its protein is CASSVGTSGYNEQFF.

Points on this clone: A junction boundary mismatches the germline segment, possibly from a read error. CDR3 DNA sequence: TGTGCCGGCAGCCCATCCGGGACTGGCGTAGAGCAGTACTTC. Protein: CAGSPSGTGVEQYF. The rearrangement joins TRBV7-9 to TRBJ2-7; D is perhaps TRBD2 (6 bases). The germline V gene encodes CDR1 SEHNR and CDR2 FQNEAQ (reference sequence). The CDR3 extends over 14 amino acids.

J is TRBJ2-1 and V is TRBV19; D possibly corresponds to TRBD2 (6 bases). CDR1 is LNHDA and CDR2 is SQIVND in the germline V gene (reference sequence). Deletions cut 3 bases from V and 2 bases from J, with 8 bases between. The CDR3 is made up of 14 amino acids. CDR3 region: CASSIVAAYNEQFF. The DNA for the CDR3 is TGTGCCAGTAGTATCGTAGCGGCCTACAATGAGCAGTTCTTC.

This chain uses TRBV12-5 with TRBJ1-2; 12 nucleotides match TRBD1. The germline V gene has CDR1 LGHNT and CDR2 FRNRAP. V was pared by 6 bases and J by 4 bases, with 6 bases of the junction left unmatched. The CDR3 totals 15 residues. The CDR3 DNA is TGTGCTAGTGGGGGCCCGGGACAGGGGGCCTATGGCTACACCTTC. It codes for CASGGPGQGAYGYTF.

The V and J genes are TRBV5-1 and TRBJ2-5; no definite D call. Looked up from germline, CDR1 is SGHRS and CDR2 is YFSETQ. Trimming shortened V by 0 bases and J by 2 bases, and 5 bases separated the two germline ends. The CDR3 consists of 13 residues. DNA of the CDR3: TGCGCCAGCAGCTTGGCTTCACAAGAGACCCAGTACTTC. This codes for CASSLASQETQYF.

The chain couples TRBV5-4 to TRBJ2-1; perhaps D is TRBD1 or TRBD2 (5 bases each). Germline V gives CDR1 SGHNT, CDR2 YYREEE (reference sequence). The V end lost 4 bases, the J end lost 5 bases, and 19 bases lay between the germline ends. This CDR3 has 16 amino acids. The CDR3 DNA reads as TGTGCCAGCAGCCCGCCCCCAGGGAGCACAAACAATGAGCAGTTCTTC. As protein: CASSPPPGSTNNEQFF.

The table lists this clone with a count of one. The J gene is TRBJ1-2, the V gene TRBV2; D not resolved. In germline, CDR1 is SNHLY, CDR2 FYNNEI. This CDR3 is built from 13 residues. V was pared by 8 bases and J by 6 bases, with 16 bases between. This chain's CDR3 is CASFGAYRDGYTF. In DNA form, the CDR3 reads TGTGCCAGCTTTGGTGCTTACCGGGATGGCTACACCTTC.

CDR3: CASSLGRGASYEQYF. The CDR3, as DNA: TGTGCCAGCAGCTTAGGTCGGGGGGCCAGCTACGAGCAGTACTTC. This chain uses TRBV7-6 with TRBJ2-7, with D perhaps matching TRBD2 (7 bases). CDR1 is SGHVS, CDR2 FNYEAQ, per germline. Trimming removed 1 base from V and 3 bases from J, with 13 bases in between. The CDR3 runs to 15 residues.

The CDR3 is CASSLSGARTGSYEQYF. The CDR3 DNA sequence: TGTGCCAGCAGTTTATCGGGCGCGCGCACAGGCTCCTACGAGCAGTACTTC. The V call is TRBV27, the J call TRBJ2-7; a weak D match, TRBD1 (5 bases). The CDR3 totals 17 residues. V was shortened by 0 bases and J by 0 bases, with 15 bases between the two germline ends. The V gene's germline CDR1 is MNHEY and CDR2 SMNVEV (reference sequence).

The J gene is TRBJ1-1, the V gene TRBV25-1; D is unresolved. V lost 6 bases, J lost 2 bases, and 10 bases lay in between. The CDR3 spans 13 residues. The germline V gene encodes CDR1 MGHDK and CDR2 SYGVNS. Here the CDR3 reads CASRLGFNTEAFF. CDR3 DNA: TGTGCCAGCAGACTGGGTTTTAACACTGAAGCTTTCTTT.

The chain uses TRBV5-5 and TRBJ1-2; the D gene is possibly TRBD1 (6 bases). This CDR3 contains 15 residues. The germline CDR1 and CDR2 sequences are SGHKS and YYEKEE (reference sequence). V dropped 3 bases and J dropped 3 bases, with 15 bases sitting between them. The DNA for the CDR3 is TGTGCCAGCAGCTGGACTGGGACATCGGACTATGGCTACACCTTC. This encodes CASSWTGTSDYGYTF.

The J gene is TRBJ1-3, the V gene TRBV4-1, with a tentative D call TRBD1 (5 bases). Germline values: CDR1 MGHRA, CDR2 YSYEKL. The CDR3 covers 14 residues. Trimming shortened V by 5 bases and J by 1 base, and 9 bases separated the two germline ends. The CDR3 here is CASSGTASGNTIYF. CDR3 nucleotides: TGCGCCAGCAGCGGGACGGCATCTGGAAACACCATATATTTT.

The chain carries TRBV7-3 and TRBJ2-1; perhaps TRBD2 as D (6 bases). This CDR3 is 14 amino acids long. Trimming took 2 bases from V and 9 from J, leaving 14 bases between them. From germline, CDR1 is SGHTA and CDR2 FQGTGA. The CDR3 nucleotides read TGTGCCAGCAGCTTACCGGGAGCTTCCAGTGAGCAGTTCTTC. This gives the protein CASSLPGASSEQFF.

This chain links TRBV2 with TRBJ2-4, with 7 bases identical to TRBD2. This CDR3 region has 15 residues. The V gene's germline CDR1 is SNHLY and CDR2 FYNNEI. Unmatched junction bases numbered 8, after V lost 3 bases and J lost 6 bases. Here the CDR3 reads CASSESGGSGNIQYF. CDR3 sequence (DNA): TGTGCCAGCAGTGAGTCCGGGGGGAGTGGAAACATTCAGTACTTC.

The chain combines TRBV6-1 with TRBJ1-1, with D hard to call. Germline CDR1 and CDR2: MNHNS and SASEGT. The ends were cut back, 7 bases at V and 1 base at J, with 10 bases in the middle. This CDR3 has 13 amino acids. This chain's CDR3 is CASTLAGNTEAFF. The DNA of the CDR3 is TGTGCCAGCACCCTGGCTGGGAACACTGAAGCTTTCTTT.